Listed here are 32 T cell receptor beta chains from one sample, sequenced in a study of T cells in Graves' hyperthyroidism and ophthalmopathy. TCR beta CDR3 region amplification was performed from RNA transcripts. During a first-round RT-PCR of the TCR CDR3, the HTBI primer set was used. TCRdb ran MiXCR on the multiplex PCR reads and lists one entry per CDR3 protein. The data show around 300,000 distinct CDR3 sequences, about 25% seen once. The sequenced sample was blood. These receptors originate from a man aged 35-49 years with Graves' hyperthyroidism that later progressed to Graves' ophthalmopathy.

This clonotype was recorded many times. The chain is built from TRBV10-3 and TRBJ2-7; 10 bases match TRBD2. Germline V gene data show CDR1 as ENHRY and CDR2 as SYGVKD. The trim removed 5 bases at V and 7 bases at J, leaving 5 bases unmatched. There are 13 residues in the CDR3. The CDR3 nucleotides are TGTGCCATCAGTAGCGGGAGGGCCAATGAGCAGTACTTC. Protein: CAISSGRANEQYF.

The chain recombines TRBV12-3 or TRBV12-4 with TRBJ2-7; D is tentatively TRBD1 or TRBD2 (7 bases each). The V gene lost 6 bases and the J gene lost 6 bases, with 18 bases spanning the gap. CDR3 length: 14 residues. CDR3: CASSPGGGLTEQYF. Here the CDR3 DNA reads TGTGCCAGCAGCCCAGGGGGGGGGTTGACCGAGCAGTACTTC.

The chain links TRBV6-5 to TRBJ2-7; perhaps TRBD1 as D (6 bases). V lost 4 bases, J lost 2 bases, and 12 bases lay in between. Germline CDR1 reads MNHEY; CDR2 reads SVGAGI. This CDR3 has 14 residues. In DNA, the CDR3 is TGTGCCAGCAGTTTTCCAGGGGCTACCTACGAGCAGTACTTC. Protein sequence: CASSFPGATYEQYF.

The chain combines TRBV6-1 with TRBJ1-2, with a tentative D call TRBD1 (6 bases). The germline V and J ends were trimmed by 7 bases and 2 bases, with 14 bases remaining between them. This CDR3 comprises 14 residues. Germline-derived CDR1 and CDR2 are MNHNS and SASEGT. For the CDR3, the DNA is TGTGCCAGCATCACCTCGGGGGGCAACTATGGCTACACCTTC. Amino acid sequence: CASITSGGNYGYTF.

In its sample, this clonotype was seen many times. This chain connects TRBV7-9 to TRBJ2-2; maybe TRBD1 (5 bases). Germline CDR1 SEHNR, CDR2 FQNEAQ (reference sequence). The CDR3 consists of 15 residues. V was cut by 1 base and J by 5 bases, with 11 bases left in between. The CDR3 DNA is TGTGCCAGCAGCTTAGGACTTCAGGGAACCGGGGAGCTGTTTTTT. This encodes CASSLGLQGTGELFF.

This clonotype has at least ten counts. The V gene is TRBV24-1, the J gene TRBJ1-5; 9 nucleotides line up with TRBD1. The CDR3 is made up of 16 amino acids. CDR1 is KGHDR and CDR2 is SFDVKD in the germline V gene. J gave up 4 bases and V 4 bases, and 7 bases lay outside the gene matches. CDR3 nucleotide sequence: TGTGCCACCAGTGACCCAAGGACAGGGGCGAATCAGCCCCAGCATTTT. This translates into CATSDPRTGANQPQHF.

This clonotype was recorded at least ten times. CDR3 coding DNA: TGTGCCAGCTCACCACCCGGGACAGGTCAGATCGGGGAGCTGTTTTTT. This gives the protein CASSPPGTGQIGELFF. The chain carries TRBV18 and TRBJ2-2, with 8 bases matching TRBD1. CDR3 size: 16 residues. The V gene's germline CDR1 is KGHSH and CDR2 LQKENI. The ends lost 0 bases at V and 7 bases at J; junction bases unmatched: 7.

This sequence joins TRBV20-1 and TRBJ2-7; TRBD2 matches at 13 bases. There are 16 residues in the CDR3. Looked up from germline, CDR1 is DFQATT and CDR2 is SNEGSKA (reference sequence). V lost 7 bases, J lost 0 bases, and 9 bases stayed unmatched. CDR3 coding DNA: TGCAGTGGGAGGGGACTAGCGGGGAAGAGCTCCTACGAGCAGTACTTC. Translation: CSGRGLAGKSSYEQYF.

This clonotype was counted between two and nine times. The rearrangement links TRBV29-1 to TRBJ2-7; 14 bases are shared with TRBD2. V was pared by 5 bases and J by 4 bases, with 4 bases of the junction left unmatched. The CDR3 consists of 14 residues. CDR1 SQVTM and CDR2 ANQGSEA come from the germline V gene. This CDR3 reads CSVQGLAGEYEQYF. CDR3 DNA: TGCAGCGTTCAGGGACTAGCGGGAGAGTACGAGCAGTACTTC.

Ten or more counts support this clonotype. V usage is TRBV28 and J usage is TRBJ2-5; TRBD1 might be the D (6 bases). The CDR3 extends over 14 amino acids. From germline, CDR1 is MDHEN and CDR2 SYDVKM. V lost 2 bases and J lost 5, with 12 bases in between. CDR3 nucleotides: TGTGCCAGCAGTTTACCAGGGGCGCGGGAGACCCAGTACTTC. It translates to CASSLPGARETQYF.

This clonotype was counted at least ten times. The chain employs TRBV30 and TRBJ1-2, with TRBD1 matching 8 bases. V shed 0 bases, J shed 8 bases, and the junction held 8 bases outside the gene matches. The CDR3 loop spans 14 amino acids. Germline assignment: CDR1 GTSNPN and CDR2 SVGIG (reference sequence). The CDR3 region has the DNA TGTGCCTGGAGTGTAGCTGGGACAGGTGTCGGCTACACCTTC. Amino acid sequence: CAWSVAGTGVGYTF.

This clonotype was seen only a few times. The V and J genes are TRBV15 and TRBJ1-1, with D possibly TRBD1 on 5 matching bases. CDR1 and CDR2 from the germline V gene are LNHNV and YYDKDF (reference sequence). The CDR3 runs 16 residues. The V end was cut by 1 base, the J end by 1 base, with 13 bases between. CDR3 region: CATSRVPGRRNTEAFF. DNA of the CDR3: TGTGCCACCAGCAGAGTTCCAGGGAGGAGGAACACTGAAGCTTTCTTT.

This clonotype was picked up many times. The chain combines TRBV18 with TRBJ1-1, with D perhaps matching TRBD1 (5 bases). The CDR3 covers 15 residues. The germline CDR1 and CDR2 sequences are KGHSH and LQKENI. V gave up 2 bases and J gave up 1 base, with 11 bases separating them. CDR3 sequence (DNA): TGTGCCAGCTCACCATTCGACAGTCCGAACACTGAAGCTTTCTTT. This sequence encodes CASSPFDSPNTEAFF.

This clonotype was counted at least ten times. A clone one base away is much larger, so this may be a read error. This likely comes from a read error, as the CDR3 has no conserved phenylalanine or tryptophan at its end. CDR3 coding DNA: TGTGCCACCCGACAGGGGGGGGACACTGAAGCTTTCTCT. It specifies CATRQGGDTEAFS. The chain has TRBV24-1 and TRBJ1-1; 9 bases line up with TRBD1. Germline CDR1 reads KGHDR; CDR2 reads SFDVKD. This CDR3 has 13 residues. V trimming: 9 bases; J trimming: 3 bases; junction bases outside the gene matches: 4.

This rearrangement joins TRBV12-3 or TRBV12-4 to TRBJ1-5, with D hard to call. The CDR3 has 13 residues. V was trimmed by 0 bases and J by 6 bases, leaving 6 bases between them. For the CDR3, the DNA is TGTGCCAGCAGTTTAGCAGGGCTTCAGCCCCAGCATTTT. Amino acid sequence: CASSLAGLQPQHF.

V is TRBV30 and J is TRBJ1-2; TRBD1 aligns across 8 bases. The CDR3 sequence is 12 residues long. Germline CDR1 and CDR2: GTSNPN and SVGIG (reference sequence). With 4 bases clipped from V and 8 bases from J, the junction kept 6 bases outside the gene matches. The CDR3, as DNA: TGTGCCTGGACTCGCCGGGACAGGGGCTACACCTTC. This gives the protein CAWTRRDRGYTF.

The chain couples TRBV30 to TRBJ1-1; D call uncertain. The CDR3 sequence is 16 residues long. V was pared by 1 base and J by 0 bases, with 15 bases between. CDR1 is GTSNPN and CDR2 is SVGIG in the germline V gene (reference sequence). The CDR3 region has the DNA TGTGCCTGGAGTGAGCAATTCCGGACCCTGAACACTGAAGCTTTCTTT. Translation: CAWSEQFRTLNTEAFF.

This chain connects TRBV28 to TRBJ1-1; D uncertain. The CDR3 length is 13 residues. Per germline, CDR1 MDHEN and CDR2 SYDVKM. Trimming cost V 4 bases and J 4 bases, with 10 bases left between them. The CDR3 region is CASSWEGGTEAFF. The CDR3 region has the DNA TGTGCCAGCAGTTGGGAAGGTGGCACTGAAGCTTTCTTT. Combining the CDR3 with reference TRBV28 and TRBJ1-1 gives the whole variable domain DVKVTQSSRYLVKRTGEKVFLECVQDMDHENMFWYRQDPGLGLRLIYFSYDVKMKEKGDIPEGYSVSREKKERFSLILESASTNQTSMYLCASSWEGGTEAFFGQGTRLTVV.

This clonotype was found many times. The CDR3 sequence is CASRQRGQGSGELFF. DNA of the CDR3: TGCGCCAGCAGACAAAGGGGACAGGGCTCCGGGGAGCTGTTTTTT. The chain has TRBV5-1 and TRBJ2-2; 9 bases match TRBD1. This CDR3 is built from 15 residues. V gave up 5 bases and J gave up 6 bases; unmatched junction bases: 8. The germline CDR1 and CDR2 sequences are SGHRS and YFSETQ.

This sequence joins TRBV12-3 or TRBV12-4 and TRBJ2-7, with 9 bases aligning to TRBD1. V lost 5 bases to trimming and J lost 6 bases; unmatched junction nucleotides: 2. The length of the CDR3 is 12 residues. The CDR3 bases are TGTGCCAGCAGTCCACAGGGGGCCGAGCAGTACTTC. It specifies CASSPQGAEQYF.

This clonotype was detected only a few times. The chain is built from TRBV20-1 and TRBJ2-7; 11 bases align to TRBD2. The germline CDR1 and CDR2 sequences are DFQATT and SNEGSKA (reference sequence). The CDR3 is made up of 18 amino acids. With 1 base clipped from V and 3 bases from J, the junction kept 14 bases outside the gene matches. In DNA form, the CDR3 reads TGCAGTGCTAGAGGGTACGCAGGGATACTAGCGGGAGACTACGAGCAGTACTTC. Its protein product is CSARGYAGILAGDYEQYF.

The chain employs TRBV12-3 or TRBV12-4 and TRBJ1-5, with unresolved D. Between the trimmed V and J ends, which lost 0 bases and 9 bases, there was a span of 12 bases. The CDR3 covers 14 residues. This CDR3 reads CASSLAQFGPPQHF. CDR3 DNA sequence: TGTGCCAGCAGTTTAGCGCAGTTCGGCCCGCCCCAGCATTTT.

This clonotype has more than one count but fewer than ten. DNA of the CDR3: TGTGCCAGTGGGGGAGAGGAGAACATTCAGTACTTC. Translation gives CASGGEENIQYF. The chain recombines TRBV19 with TRBJ2-4; D assignment may be TRBD1 or TRBD2 (5 bases each). V shed 8 bases and J shed 7 bases, with 12 bases lying between them. In germline, CDR1 is LNHDA, CDR2 SQIVND (reference sequence). There are 12 residues in the CDR3.

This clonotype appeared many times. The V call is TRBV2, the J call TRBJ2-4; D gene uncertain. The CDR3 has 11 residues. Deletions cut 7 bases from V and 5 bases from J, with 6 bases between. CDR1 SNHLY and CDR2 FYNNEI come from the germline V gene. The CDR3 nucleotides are TGTGCCAGCAACCAGGAAAACATTCAGTACTTC. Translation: CASNQENIQYF.

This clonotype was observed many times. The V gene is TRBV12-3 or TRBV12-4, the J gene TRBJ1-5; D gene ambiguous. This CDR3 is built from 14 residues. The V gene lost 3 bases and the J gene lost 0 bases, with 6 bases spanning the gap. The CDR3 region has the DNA TGTGCCAGCAGTTTCACAGATAGCAATCAGCCCCAGCATTTT. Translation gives CASSFTDSNQPQHF.

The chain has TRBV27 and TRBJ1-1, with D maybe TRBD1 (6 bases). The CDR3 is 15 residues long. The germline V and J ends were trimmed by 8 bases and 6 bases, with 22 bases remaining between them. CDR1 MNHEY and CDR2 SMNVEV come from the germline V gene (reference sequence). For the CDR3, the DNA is TGTGCCAGCTTTCCATTAGTGGAAGGACAGCCTGAAGCTTTCTTT. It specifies CASFPLVEGQPEAFF.

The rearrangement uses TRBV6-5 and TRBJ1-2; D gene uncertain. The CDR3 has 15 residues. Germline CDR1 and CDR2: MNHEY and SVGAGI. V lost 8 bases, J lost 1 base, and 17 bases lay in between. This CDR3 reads CASVNDRWGNYGYTF. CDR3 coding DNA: TGTGCCAGCGTTAACGATCGGTGGGGTAACTATGGCTACACCTTC.

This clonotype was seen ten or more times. In DNA form, the CDR3 reads TGTGCCACCAGCGGGCGGCGGACAGGGGTCACTGAAGCTTTCTTT. This encodes CATSGRRTGVTEAFF. This sequence joins TRBV15 and TRBJ1-1; 9 positions agree with TRBD1. This CDR3 spans 15 amino acids. Trimming took 5 bases from V and 4 from J; bases not matched to a gene: 8. The germline gives CDR1 LNHNV, CDR2 YYDKDF (reference sequence).

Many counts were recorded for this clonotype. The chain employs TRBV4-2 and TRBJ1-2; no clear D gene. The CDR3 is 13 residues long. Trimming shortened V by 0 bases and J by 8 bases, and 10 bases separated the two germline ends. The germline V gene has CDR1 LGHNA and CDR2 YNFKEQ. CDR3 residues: CASSQDVSKGYTF. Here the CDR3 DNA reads TGTGCCAGCAGCCAAGATGTCAGTAAGGGCTACACCTTC.

CDR3 loop: CASSTSGTGAETQYF. Written as DNA, the CDR3 is TGCGCCAGCAGCACGAGCGGGACAGGGGCAGAGACCCAGTACTTC. This chain joins TRBV5-1 and TRBJ2-5, with TRBD1 matching over 10 bases. Germline V gene sequence: CDR1 SGHRS, CDR2 YFSETQ. The CDR3 is 15 residues long. J lost 4 bases, V lost 4 bases, and 7 bases had no gene match. The full variable domain, its missing parts supplied by reference TRBV5-1 and TRBJ2-5, is KAGVTQTPRYLIKTRGQQVTLSCSPISGHRSVSWYQQTPGQGLQFLFEYFSETQRNKGNFPGRFSGRQFSNSRSEMNVSTLELGDSALYLCASSTSGTGAETQYFGPGTRLLVL.

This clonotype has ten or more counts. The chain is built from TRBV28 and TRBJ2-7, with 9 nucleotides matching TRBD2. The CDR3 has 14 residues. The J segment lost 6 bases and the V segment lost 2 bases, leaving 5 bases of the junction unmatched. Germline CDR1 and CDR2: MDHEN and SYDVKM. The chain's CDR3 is CASSLAGTSTEQYF. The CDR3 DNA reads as TGTGCCAGCAGTTTAGCCGGGACTAGCACCGAGCAGTACTTC. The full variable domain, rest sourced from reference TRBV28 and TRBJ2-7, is DVKVTQSSRYLVKRTGEKVFLECVQDMDHENMFWYRQDPGLGLRLIYFSYDVKMKEKGDIPEGYSVSREKKERFSLILESASTNQTSMYLCASSLAGTSTEQYFGPGTRLTVT.

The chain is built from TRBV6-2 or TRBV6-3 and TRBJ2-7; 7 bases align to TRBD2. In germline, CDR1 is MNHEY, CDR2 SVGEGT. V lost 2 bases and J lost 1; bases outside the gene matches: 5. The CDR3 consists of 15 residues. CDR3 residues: CASSYGGAGSYEQYF. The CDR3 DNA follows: TGTGCCAGCAGTTACGGAGGAGCGGGGTCCTACGAGCAGTACTTC.